The 15 T cell receptor beta chains given below trace back to one sample, sequenced in a study of OX40 agonist ivuxolimab in advanced cancers. TCRdb's table, derived via immunoSEQ multiplex PCR, lists solely in-frame clones and lacks some. The data show roughly 76,000 clones, around nine tenths seen once. The specimen comprised CD4+ or CD8+ T cells sorted from blood, sampled in a trial of the OX40 agonist ivuxolimab. The receptors were gathered from an adult with an advanced solid tumor such as melanoma, head and neck, liver or kidney cancer.

This rearrangement joins TRBV28 to TRBJ1-1, with TRBD1 matching 8 bases. The CDR3 totals 14 residues. V trimming: 7 bases; J trimming: 6 bases; junction bases outside the gene matches: 10. CDR1 is MDHEN and CDR2 is SYDVKM in the germline V gene. CDR3 residues: CASTYFSGGPEAFF. The CDR3 DNA follows: TGTGCCAGCACCTATTTTTCAGGGGGCCCTGAAGCTTTCTTT.

V is TRBV9 and J is TRBJ2-2; tentatively, D is TRBD1 or TRBD2 (6 bases each). The CDR3 runs 15 residues. V lost 0 bases and J 5 bases, leaving 11 bases between the germline ends. Germline-derived CDR1 and CDR2 are SGDLS and YYNGEE. CDR3 protein: CASSVDGGWTGELFF. DNA for the CDR3: TGTGCCAGCAGCGTAGACGGGGGCTGGACCGGGGAGCTGTTTTTT.

The chain employs TRBV25-1 and TRBJ1-4, with D unresolved. Per germline, CDR1 MGHDK and CDR2 SYGVNS. Trimming left V 10 bases short and J 7 bases short, with 13 bases between. CDR3 length equals 12 residues. Written as DNA, the CDR3 is TGTGCCACGGGGTACCACGGTGAAAAACTGTTTTTT. This encodes CATGYHGEKLFF. Complete variable domain (other parts from reference TRBV25-1 and TRBJ1-4): EADIYQTPRYLVIGTGKKITLECSQTMGHDKMYWYQQDPGMELHLIHYSYGVNSTEKGDLSSESTVSRIRTEHFPLTLESARPSHTSQYLCATGYHGEKLFFGSGTQLSVL.

The rearrangement uses TRBV4-3 and TRBJ2-7; D ambiguous. Germline V CDR1 and CDR2: LGHNA, YSLEER. The CDR3 extends over 15 amino acids. V was shortened by 0 bases and J by 3 bases, with 12 bases between the two germline ends. The DNA of the CDR3 is TGCGCCAGCAGCCAAGAGAGAACCCTAAACTACGAGCAGTACTTC. Its translation is CASSQERTLNYEQYF.

CDR3 nucleotides: TGTGCCAGCAGCGTAGGAGGGGTGAGACAAGAGACCCAGTACTTC. Its protein product is CASSVGGVRQETQYF. The J gene is TRBJ2-5, the V gene TRBV9; D may be TRBD1 or TRBD2 (5 bases each). The CDR3 length is 15 residues. With 0 bases removed from V and 2 bases from J, the gap between germline ends came to 11 bases. Germline V gene sequence: CDR1 SGDLS, CDR2 YYNGEE.

This chain links TRBV6-5 with TRBJ2-6; 7 bases fit TRBD2. This CDR3 has 14 amino acids. V dropped 4 bases and J dropped 11; count of bases not matched to a gene: 8. CDR1 and CDR2 from the germline V gene are MNHEY and SVGAGI. DNA for the CDR3: TGTGCCAGCAGTTCCTGGGGAGGGATCGACGTCCTGACTTTC. Translated: CASSSWGGIDVLTF.

This chain joins TRBV12-5 and TRBJ2-5; 7 bases map to TRBD2. V dropped 2 bases and J dropped 2; count of bases not matched to a gene: 11. The CDR3 covers 17 residues. Germline CDR1 and CDR2: LGHNT and FRNRAP. CDR3 residues: CASGLLPLGGGQETQYF. CDR3 sequence (DNA): TGTGCTAGTGGTTTGCTCCCTCTGGGGGGGGGACAAGAGACCCAGTACTTC.

J is TRBJ1-5 and V is TRBV28; D not certain. Germline V gives CDR1 MDHEN, CDR2 SYDVKM. V gave up 2 bases and J gave up 9 bases, with 14 bases separating them. The CDR3 is 14 residues long. As DNA, the CDR3 is TGTGCCAGCAGTTTAACCCCGGAGAGATGGCCCCAGCATTTT. Protein: CASSLTPERWPQHF.

The genes are TRBV6-5 and TRBJ1-1; unclear D gene. Trimming cost V 7 bases and J 1 base, with 10 bases left between them. The CDR3 is 13 residues long. Germline V gene sequence: CDR1 MNHEY, CDR2 SVGAGI. This chain's CDR3 is CASTLSGNTEAFF. CDR3 DNA: TGTGCCAGCACCCTGTCCGGGAACACTGAAGCTTTCTTT.

The V call is TRBV6-5, the J call TRBJ1-5; 8 bases match TRBD1. CDR3 length: 15 amino acids. In germline, CDR1 is MNHEY, CDR2 SVGAGI. Germline trimming cut 5 bases from V and 2 bases from J; bases unmatched to any gene: 5. Here the CDR3 reads CASSPATGGNQPQHF. In DNA, the CDR3 is TGTGCCAGCAGTCCTGCGACAGGGGGCAATCAGCCCCAGCATTTT.

The chain is built from TRBV4-1 and TRBJ1-1; D not certain. V was shortened by 3 bases and J by 0 bases, with 14 bases between the two germline ends. The germline CDR1 and CDR2 sequences are MGHRA and YSYEKL. This CDR3 comprises 16 residues. CDR3 sequence reads: CASSQRLGIMNTEAFF. DNA for the CDR3: TGCGCCAGCAGCCAGCGTCTCGGGATAATGAACACTGAAGCTTTCTTT.

Only one count was recorded for this clone. The rearrangement links TRBV23-1 to TRBJ1-2; TRBD1 is a possible D gene (6 bases). TRBV23-1 carries the ORF label, with uncertain function. This CDR3 is built from 17 residues. Trimming stripped 4 bases from V and 5 bases from J, with 23 bases between. This CDR3 reads CASSLRGPPHLRYGYTF. Here the CDR3 DNA reads TGCGCCAGCAGTCTTCGGGGGCCACCCCATTTGAGATATGGCTACACCTTC.

The V and J genes are TRBV7-2 and TRBJ2-3; D unresolved. The length of the CDR3 is 15 residues. Trimming removed 1 base at V and 4 bases at J, with 12 bases between. Germline V lookup: CDR1 SGHTA, CDR2 FQGNSA. The CDR3 DNA follows: TGTGCCAGCAGCTTAGTCTTCTCTTTTCCAGATACGCAGTATTTT. Protein product: CASSLVFSFPDTQYF.

CDR3 DNA: TGTGCCAGCAGTTACTCAAGGCCAGGTGGGGATGAGCAGTTCTTC. Translating gives CASSYSRPGGDEQFF. The rearrangement uses TRBV6-6 and TRBJ2-1; D ambiguous. The germline CDR1 and CDR2 sequences are MNHNY and SVGAGI (reference sequence). The CDR3 totals 15 residues. Trimming removed 0 bases at V and 8 bases at J, with 14 bases between.

V is TRBV28 and J is TRBJ1-1; TRBD1 aligns across 8 bases. Germline CDR1 reads MDHEN; CDR2 reads SYDVKM. The V and J ends lost 6 bases and 1 base, in that order; junction bases with no gene match: 7. This CDR3 is 15 amino acids long. CDR3 sequence (DNA): TGTGCCAGCAGATTAACAGGGGGGACGAACACTGAAGCTTTCTTT. Protein: CASRLTGGTNTEAFF. The whole variable domain, filled in from reference TRBV28 and TRBJ1-1, reads DVKVTQSSRYLVKRTGEKVFLECVQDMDHENMFWYRQDPGLGLRLIYFSYDVKMKEKGDIPEGYSVSREKKERFSLILESASTNQTSMYLCASRLTGGTNTEAFFGQGTRLTVV.